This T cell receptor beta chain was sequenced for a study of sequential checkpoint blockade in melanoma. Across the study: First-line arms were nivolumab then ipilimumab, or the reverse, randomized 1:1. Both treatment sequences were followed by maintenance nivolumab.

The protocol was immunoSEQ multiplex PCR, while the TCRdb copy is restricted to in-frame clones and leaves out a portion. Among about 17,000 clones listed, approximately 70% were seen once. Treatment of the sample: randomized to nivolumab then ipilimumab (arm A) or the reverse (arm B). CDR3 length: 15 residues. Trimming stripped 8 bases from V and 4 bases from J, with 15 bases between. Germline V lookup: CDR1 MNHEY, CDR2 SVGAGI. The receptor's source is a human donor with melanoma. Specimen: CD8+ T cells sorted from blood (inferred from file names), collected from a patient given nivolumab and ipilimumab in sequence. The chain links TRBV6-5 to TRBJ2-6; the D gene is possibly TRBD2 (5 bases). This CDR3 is CASGYLRAGANVLTF. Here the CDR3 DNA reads TGTGCCAGCGGGTATTTGAGGGCCGGGGCCAACGTCCTGACTTTC.